This TCR beta chain was recovered during a study of cytomegalovirus exposure and HLA in healthy donors. General observations from the study: The tendency of first-cohort TCR clusters to co-occur in the roughly 120 validation repertoires was identified by a subsequent analysis.

To note about this clone: Its antigen is not known.

Some clones are missing from TCRdb's copy, which holds only in-frame ones; the method was immunoSEQ multiplex PCR. This sample carries about 300,000 clones, 88% of them seen once, and the ten largest clones take 0.92%. Deletions cut 5 bases from V and 0 bases from J, with 10 bases between. The CDR3 sequence is 14 residues long. Germline-derived CDR1 and CDR2 are MNHNY and SVGAGI (reference sequence). V is TRBV6-6 and J is TRBJ1-1; D perhaps matches TRBD1 (5 bases). The sample taken for sequencing was PBMCs. This receptor was obtained from a woman aged 18-29 years in good health and CMV-seronegative. CDR3 sequence (DNA): TGTGCCAGCAGTCAAGGACACCTGAACACTGAAGCTTTCTTT. Its translation: CASSQGHLNTEAFF.